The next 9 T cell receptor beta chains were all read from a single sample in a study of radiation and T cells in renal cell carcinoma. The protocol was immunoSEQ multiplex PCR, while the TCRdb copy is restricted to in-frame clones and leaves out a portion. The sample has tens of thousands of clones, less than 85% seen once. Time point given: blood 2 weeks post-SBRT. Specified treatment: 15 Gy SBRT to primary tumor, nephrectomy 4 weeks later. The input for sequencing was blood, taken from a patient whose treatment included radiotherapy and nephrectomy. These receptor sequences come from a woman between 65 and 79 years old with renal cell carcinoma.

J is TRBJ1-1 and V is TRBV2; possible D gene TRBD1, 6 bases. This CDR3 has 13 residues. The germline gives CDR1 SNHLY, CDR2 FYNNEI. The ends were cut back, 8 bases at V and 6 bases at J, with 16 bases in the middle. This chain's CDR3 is CASVGQSSAEAFF. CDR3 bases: TGTGCCAGCGTTGGACAGTCATCCGCTGAAGCTTTCTTT.

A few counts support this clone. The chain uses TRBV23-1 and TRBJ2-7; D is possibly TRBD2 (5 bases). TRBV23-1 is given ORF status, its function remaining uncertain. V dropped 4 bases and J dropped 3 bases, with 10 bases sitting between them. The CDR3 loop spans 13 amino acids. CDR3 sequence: CASSPRACYEQYF. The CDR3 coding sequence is TGCGCCAGCAGTCCGCGGGCCTGCTACGAGCAGTACTTC.

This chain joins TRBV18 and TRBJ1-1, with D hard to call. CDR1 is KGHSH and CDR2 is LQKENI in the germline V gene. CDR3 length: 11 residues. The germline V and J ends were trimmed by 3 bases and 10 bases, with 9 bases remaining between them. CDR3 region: CASSPDQGAFF. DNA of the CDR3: TGTGCCAGCTCACCGGACCAAGGAGCTTTCTTT.

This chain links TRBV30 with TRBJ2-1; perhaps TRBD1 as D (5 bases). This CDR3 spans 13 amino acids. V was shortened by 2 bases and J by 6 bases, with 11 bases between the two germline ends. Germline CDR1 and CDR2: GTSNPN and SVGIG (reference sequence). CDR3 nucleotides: TGTGCCTGGAGTCTGGGGCAAACCAATGAGCAGTTCTTC. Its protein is CAWSLGQTNEQFF.

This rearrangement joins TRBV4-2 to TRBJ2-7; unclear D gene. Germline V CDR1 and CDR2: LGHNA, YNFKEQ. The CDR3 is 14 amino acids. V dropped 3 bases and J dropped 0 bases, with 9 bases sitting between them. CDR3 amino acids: CASSQALGSYEQYF. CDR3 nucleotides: TGTGCCAGCAGCCAGGCCCTAGGCTCCTACGAGCAGTACTTC.

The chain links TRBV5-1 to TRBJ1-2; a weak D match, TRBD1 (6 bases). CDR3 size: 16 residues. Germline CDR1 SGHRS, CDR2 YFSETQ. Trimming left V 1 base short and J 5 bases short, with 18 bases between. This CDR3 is CASSLNTGPPSYGYTF. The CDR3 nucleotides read TGCGCCAGCAGCTTGAATACAGGGCCACCCTCTTATGGCTACACCTTC. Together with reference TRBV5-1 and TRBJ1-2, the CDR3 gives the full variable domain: KAGVTQTPRYLIKTRGQQVTLSCSPISGHRSVSWYQQTPGQGLQFLFEYFSETQRNKGNFPGRFSGRQFSNSRSEMNVSTLELGDSALYLCASSLNTGPPSYGYTFGSGTRLTVV.

CDR3 in DNA: TGTGCCTGGAGTGAAGGACAGGGGGCGCGGAATGAGCAGTTCTTC. Residues: CAWSEGQGARNEQFF. The chain has TRBV30 and TRBJ2-1; TRBD1 matches at 11 bases. J gave up 7 bases and V 1 base, and 6 bases lay outside the gene matches. Germline-derived CDR1 and CDR2 are GTSNPN and SVGIG (reference sequence). This CDR3 region has 15 residues.

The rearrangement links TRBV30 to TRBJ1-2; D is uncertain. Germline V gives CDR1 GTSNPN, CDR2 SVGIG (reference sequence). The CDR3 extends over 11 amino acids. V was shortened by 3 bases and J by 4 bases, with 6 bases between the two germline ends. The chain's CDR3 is CAWSAGYGYTF. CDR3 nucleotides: TGTGCCTGGAGCGCGGGCTATGGCTACACCTTC.

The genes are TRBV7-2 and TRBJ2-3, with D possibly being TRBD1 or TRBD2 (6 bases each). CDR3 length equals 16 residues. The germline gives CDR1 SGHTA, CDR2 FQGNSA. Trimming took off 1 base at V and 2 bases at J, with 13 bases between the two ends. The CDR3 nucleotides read TGTGCCAGCAGCTTAGGTCGGGGGCGGACCACAGATACGCAGTATTTT. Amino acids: CASSLGRGRTTDTQYF.